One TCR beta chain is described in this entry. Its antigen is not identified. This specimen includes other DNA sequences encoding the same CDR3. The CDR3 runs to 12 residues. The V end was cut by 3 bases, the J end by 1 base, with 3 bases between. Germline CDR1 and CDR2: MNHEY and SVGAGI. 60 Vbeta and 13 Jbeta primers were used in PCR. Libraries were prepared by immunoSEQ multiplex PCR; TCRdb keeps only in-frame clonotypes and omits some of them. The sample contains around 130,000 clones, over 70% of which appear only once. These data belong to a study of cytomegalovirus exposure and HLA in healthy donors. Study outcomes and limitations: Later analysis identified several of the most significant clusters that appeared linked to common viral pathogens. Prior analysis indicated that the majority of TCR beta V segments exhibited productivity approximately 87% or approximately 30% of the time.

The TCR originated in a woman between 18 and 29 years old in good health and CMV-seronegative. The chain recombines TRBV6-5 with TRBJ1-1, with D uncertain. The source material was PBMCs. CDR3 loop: CASSYRNTEAFF. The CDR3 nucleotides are TGTGCCAGCAGTTATCGGAACACTGAAGCTTTCTTT.